This T cell receptor beta chain was recorded in a study of circulating tumor DNA in untreated peripheral T-cell lymphoma. Findings and caveats of the study: Persistent ctDNA after therapy did not always predict relapse.

About this clone itself: Its antigen is as yet unknown.

Sequencing was performed with immunoSEQ multiplex PCR; in TCRdb, only in-frame clones are kept and a portion is missing. The sample yields approximately 470 clones, 85% seen once. Specimen: cell-free DNA from blood serum. The source is a human donor with peripheral T-cell lymphoma.

The CDR3 spells CASSFQGWTEAFF. DNA for the CDR3: TGTGCCAGCAGTTTTCAGGGGTGGACTGAAGCTTTCTTT. The rearrangement joins TRBV27 to TRBJ1-1; D might be TRBD1 (6 bases). Deletions cut 3 bases from V and 5 bases from J, with 10 bases between. The CDR3 spans 13 residues. The germline V gene has CDR1 MNHEY and CDR2 SMNVEV (reference sequence).